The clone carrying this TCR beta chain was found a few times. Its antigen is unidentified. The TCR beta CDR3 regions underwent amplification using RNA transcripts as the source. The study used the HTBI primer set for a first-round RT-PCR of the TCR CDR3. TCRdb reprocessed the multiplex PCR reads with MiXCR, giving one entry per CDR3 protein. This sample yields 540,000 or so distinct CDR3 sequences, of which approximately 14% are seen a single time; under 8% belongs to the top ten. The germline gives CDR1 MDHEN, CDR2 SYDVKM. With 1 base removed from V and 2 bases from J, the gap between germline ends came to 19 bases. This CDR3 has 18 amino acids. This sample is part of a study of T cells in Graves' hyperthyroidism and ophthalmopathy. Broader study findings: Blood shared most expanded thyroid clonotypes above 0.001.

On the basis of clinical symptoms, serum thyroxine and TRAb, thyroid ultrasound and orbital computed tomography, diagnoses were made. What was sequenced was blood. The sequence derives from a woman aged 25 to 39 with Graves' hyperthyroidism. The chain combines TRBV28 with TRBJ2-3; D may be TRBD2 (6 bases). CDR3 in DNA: TGTGCCAGCAGTTTATCCCTTTGGGGTAGCGGCTTCACAGATACGCAGTATTTT. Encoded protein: CASSLSLWGSGFTDTQYF. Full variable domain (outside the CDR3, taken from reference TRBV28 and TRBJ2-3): DVKVTQSSRYLVKRTGEKVFLECVQDMDHENMFWYRQDPGLGLRLIYFSYDVKMKEKGDIPEGYSVSREKKERFSLILESASTNQTSMYLCASSLSLWGSGFTDTQYFGPGTRLTVL.